This T cell receptor (beta chain) stems from a study of molecular identifiers for immune sequencing clone quantification. Study-level points and caveats: Among effectors, clones above 20 RNA copies held over 97% of molecules; among naive cells, under 1%.

Listed TCR primers and previously described methods were used for bulk TCR libraries. TCRdb re-analysed the PCR reads in MiXCR, keeping a single row per CDR3 protein. Among 600,000 to 650,000 distinct CDR3 sequences listed, about 20% were seen once. This clonotype was detected many times. Its target is unknown. Germline lookup yields CDR1 SGHRS and CDR2 YFSETQ. The CDR3 has 15 residues. Trimming left V 0 bases short and J 5 bases short, with 14 bases between. The TCR sequence derives from a human donor in good health. Some libraries in this study had Jurkat cell RNA spiked in. Sequenced material: naive CD8+ T cells from blood, with Jurkat cell RNA spiked in. Subset denoted: FACS-sorted CD8+CD4-CCR7+CD45RA+ naive T cells. The chain is built from TRBV5-1 and TRBJ1-1, with D hard to call. CDR3 amino acids: CASSLGTGSGTEAFF. Written as DNA, the CDR3 is TGCGCCAGCAGCTTGGGTACGGGGTCGGGGACTGAAGCTTTCTTT.